What follows is one TCR beta chain and its context. Trimming pared 1 base from V and 8 bases from J, leaving 5 bases between. The CDR3 contains 11 residues. Germline V lookup: CDR1 MGHRA, CDR2 YSYEKL. These data belong to a study of blood T cell repertoires in COVID-19. Libraries were prepared by immunoSEQ multiplex PCR; TCRdb keeps only in-frame clonotypes and omits some of them. The repertoire includes 250,000 or so clones, about 83% of them detected once, and 3% to 4.5% sits in the top ten. This clonotype was sampled from a middle-aged woman who had been exposed to COVID-19. Sequencing input: PBMCs or T cells enriched from blood (not recorded which). The chain links TRBV4-1 to TRBJ1-1; no reliable D call. The DNA for the CDR3 is TGCGCCAGCAGCCAAGCCGGGGAAGCTTTCTTT. Amino acids: CASSQAGEAFF.